The sequence of this TCR beta chain was determined in a study of cytomegalovirus exposure and HLA in healthy donors. 60 Vbeta and 13 Jbeta primers were used in PCR. Sequenced by immunoSEQ multiplex PCR; TCRdb stores in-frame clones only, minus some. The repertoire holds some 200,000 clones, approximately 12% seen once, with approximately 7.8% in the top ten. Despite likely unrecorded immune exposures, the donors were nominally healthy at the time of sampling. V was trimmed by 3 bases and J by 7 bases, leaving 18 bases between them. CDR1 and CDR2 from the germline V gene are KGHSH and LQKENI. The CDR3 runs 15 residues.

The receptor was derived from a man aged 50-59 years in good health and CMV-seropositive. This chain uses TRBV18 with TRBJ1-2; no firm D call. Source material: PBMCs. The CDR3 DNA sequence: TGTGCCAGCTCACCTTCTTTGGTATCATCGGGTGGCTACACCTTC. Translated, it gives CASSPSLVSSGGYTF.